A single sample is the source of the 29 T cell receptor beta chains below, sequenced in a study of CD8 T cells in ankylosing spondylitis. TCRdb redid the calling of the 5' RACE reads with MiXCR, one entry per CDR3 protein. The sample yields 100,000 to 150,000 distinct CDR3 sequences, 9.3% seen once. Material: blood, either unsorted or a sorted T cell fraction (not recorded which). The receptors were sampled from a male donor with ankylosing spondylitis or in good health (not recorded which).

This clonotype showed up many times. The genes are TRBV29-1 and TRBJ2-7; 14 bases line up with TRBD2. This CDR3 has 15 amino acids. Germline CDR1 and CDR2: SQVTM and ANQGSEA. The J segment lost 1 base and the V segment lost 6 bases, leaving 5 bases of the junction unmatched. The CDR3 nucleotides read TGCAGCGTCGCTGGGACTAGCGGGAGTTCCTACGAGCAGTACTTC. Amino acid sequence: CSVAGTSGSSYEQYF.

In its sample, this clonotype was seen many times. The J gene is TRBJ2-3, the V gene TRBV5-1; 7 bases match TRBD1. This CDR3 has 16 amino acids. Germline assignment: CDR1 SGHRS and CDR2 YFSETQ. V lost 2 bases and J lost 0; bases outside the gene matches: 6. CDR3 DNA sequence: TGCGCCAGCAGCTTCCTTGGGGACAGTAGCACAGATACGCAGTATTTT. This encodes CASSFLGDSSTDTQYF.

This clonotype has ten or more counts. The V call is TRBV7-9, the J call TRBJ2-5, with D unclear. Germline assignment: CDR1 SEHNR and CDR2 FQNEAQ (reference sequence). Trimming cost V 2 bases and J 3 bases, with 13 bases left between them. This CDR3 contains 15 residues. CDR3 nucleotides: TGTGCCAGCAGCTTACTCGCCGTCCGGGAAGAGACCCAGTACTTC. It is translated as CASSLLAVREETQYF.

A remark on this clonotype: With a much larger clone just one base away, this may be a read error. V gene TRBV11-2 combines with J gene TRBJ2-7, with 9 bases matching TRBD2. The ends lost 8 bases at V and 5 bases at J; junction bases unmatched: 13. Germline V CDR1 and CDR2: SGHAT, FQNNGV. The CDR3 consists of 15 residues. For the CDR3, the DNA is TGTGCCAGCCGCCCTCATAGCGGGAGTGACAACGAGCAGTACTTC. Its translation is CASRPHSGSDNEQYF.

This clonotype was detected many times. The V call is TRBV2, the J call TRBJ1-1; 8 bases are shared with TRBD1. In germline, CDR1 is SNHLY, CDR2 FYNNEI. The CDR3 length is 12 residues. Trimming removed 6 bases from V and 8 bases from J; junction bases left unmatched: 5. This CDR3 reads CASRWDRQEAFF. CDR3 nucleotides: TGTGCCAGCAGATGGGACAGGCAGGAAGCTTTCTTT.

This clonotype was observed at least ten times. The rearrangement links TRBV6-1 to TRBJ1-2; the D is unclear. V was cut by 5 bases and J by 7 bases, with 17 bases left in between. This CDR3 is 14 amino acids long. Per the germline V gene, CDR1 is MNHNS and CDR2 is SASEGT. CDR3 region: CASSPDPLTGGYTF. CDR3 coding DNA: TGTGCCAGCAGTCCTGACCCGCTGACCGGTGGCTACACCTTC.

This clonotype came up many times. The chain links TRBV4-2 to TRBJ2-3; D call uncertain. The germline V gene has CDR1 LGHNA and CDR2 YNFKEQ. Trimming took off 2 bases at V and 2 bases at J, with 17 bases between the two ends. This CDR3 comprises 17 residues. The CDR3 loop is CASSQQQTRFSTDTQYF. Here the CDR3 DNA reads TGTGCCAGCAGCCAACAACAAACGCGATTTTCCACAGATACGCAGTATTTT.

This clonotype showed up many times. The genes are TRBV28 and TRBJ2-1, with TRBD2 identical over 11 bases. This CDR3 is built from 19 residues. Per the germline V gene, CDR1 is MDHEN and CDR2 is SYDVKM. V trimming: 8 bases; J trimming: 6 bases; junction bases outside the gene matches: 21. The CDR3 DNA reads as TGTGCCAGCCGTGCTGAAAAGGTTGTAGCGGGAGGGAGGAGCAATGAGCAGTTCTTC. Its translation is CASRAEKVVAGGRSNEQFF.

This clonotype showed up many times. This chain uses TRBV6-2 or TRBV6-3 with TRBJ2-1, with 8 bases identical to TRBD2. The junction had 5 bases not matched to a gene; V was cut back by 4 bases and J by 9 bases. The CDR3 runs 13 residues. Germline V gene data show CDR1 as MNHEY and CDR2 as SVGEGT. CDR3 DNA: TGTGCCAGCAGTTCCGGACTAGCCGTTGAGCAGTTCTTC. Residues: CASSSGLAVEQFF.

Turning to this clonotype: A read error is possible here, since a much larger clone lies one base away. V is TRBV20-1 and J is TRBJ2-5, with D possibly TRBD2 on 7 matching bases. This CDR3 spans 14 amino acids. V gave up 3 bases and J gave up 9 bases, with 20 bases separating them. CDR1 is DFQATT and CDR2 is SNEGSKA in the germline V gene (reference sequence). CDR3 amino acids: CSASAAGVREAQYF. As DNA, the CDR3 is TGCAGTGCTAGCGCAGCAGGGGTCCGGGAGGCCCAGTACTTC.

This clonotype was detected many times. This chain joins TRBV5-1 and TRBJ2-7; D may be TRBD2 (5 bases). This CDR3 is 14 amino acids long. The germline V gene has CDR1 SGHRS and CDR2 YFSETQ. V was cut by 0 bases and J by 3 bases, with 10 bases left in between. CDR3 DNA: TGCGCCAGCAGCTTGGAAGTCGGGAACTACGAGCAGTACTTC. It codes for CASSLEVGNYEQYF.

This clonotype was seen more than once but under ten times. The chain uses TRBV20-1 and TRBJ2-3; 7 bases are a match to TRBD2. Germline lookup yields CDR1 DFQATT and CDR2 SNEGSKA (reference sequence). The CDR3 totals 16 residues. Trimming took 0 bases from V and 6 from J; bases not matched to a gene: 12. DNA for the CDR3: TGCAGTGCTAGAGATGATGGGAGGGCCTTGTTGGATACGCAGTATTTT. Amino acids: CSARDDGRALLDTQYF.

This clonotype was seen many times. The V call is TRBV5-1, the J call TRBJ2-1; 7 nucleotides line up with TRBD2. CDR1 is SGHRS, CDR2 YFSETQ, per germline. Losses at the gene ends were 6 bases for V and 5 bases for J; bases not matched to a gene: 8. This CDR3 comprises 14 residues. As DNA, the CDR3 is TGCGCCAGCACCCATAGCGGGTGGGACAATGAGCAGTTCTTC. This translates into CASTHSGWDNEQFF.

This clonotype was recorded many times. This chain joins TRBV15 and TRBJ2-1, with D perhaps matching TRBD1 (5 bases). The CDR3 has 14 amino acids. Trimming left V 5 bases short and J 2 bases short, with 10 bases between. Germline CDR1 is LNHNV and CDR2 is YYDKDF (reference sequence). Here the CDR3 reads CATSERQTYNEQFF. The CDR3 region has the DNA TGTGCCACCAGCGAACGACAGACCTACAATGAGCAGTTCTTC. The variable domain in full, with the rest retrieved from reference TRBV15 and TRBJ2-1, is DAMVIQNPRYQVTQFGKPVTLSCSQTLNHNVMYWYQQKSSQAPKLLFHYYDKDFNNEADTPDNFQSRRPNTSFCFLDIRSPGLGDTAMYLCATSERQTYNEQFFGPGTRLTVL.

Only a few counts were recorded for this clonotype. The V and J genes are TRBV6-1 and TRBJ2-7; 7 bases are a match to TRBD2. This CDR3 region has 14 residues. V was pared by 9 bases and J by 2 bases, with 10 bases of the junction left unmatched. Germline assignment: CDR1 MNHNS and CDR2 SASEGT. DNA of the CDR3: TGTGCCAGTCTGAACGGAGGGAGGGCCTACGAGCAGTACTTC. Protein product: CASLNGGRAYEQYF.

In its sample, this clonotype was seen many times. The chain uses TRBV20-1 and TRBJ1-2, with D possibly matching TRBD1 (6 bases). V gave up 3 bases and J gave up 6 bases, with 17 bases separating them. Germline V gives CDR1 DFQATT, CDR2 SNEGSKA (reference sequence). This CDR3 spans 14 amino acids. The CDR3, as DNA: TGCAGTGCTAGTCTACAGGGTTTTCGAAATGGCTACACCTTC. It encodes CSASLQGFRNGYTF.

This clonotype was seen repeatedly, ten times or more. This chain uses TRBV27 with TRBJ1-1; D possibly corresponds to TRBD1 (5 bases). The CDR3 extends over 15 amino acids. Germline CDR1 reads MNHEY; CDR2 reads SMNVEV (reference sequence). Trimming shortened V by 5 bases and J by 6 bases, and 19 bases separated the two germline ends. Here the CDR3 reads CASSGVGAGEAEAFF. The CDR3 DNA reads TGTGCCAGCAGTGGGGTAGGGGCCGGGGAGGCTGAAGCTTTCTTT.

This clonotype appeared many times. Written as DNA, the CDR3 is TGTGCCAGCAGTTCGCCCCTCTTTGGGACAGATACGCAGTATTTT. Its translation is CASSSPLFGTDTQYF. The chain employs TRBV28 and TRBJ2-3; D gene ambiguous. This CDR3 is built from 15 residues. Between the trimmed V and J ends, which lost 4 bases and 3 bases, there was a span of 14 bases. Looked up from germline, CDR1 is MDHEN and CDR2 is SYDVKM.

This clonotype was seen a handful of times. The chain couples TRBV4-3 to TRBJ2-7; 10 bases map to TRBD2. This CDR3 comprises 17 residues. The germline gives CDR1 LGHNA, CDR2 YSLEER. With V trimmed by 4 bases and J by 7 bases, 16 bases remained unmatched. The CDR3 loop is CASSPRTSGTVFGEQYF. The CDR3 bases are TGCGCCAGCAGCCCACGGACTAGCGGAACGGTTTTTGGAGAGCAGTACTTC.

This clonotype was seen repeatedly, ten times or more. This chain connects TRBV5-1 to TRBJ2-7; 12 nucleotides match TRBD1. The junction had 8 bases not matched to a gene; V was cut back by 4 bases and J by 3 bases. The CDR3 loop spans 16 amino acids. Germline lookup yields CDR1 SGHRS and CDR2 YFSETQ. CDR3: CASSPGQGATLYEQYF. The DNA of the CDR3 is TGCGCCAGCAGCCCGGGACAGGGGGCGACCCTCTACGAGCAGTACTTC.

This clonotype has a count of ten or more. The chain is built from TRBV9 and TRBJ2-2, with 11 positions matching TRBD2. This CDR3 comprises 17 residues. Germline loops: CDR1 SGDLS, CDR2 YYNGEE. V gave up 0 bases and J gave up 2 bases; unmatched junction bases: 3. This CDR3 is CASSVGTSGLNTGELFF. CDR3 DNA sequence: TGTGCCAGCAGCGTAGGGACTAGCGGGCTAAACACCGGGGAGCTGTTTTTT.

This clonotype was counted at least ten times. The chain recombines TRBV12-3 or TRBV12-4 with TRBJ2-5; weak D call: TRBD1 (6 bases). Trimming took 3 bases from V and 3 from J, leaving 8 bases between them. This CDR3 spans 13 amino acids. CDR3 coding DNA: TGTGCCAGCAGTTTTAGGGGGAAAGAGACCCAGTACTTC. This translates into CASSFRGKETQYF.

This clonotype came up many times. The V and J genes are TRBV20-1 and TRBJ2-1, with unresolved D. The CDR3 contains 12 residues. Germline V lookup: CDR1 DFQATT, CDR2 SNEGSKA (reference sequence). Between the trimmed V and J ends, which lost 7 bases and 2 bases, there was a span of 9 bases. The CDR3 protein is CSGGWAYNEQFF. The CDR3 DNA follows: TGCAGTGGCGGTTGGGCCTACAATGAGCAGTTCTTC.

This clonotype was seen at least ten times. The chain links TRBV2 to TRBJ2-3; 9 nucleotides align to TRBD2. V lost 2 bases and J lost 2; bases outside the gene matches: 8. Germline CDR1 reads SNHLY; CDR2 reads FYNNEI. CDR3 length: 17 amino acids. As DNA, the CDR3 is TGTGCCAGCAGTGAATCCGTAGCGGGAGAAACCACAGATACGCAGTATTTT. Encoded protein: CASSESVAGETTDTQYF.

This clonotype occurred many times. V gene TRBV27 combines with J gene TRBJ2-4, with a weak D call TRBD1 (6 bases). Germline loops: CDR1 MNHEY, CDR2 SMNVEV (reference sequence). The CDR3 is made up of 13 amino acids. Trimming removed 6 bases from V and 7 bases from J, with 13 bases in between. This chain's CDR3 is CASRSQGLNIQYF. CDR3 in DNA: TGTGCCAGCAGGTCGCAGGGGTTGAACATTCAGTACTTC.

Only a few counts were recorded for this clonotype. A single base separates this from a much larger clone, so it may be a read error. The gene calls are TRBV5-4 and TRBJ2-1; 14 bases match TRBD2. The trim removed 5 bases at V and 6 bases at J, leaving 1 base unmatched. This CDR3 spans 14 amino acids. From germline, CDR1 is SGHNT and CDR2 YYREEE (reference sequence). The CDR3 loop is CASRTSGRANEQFF. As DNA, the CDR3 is TGTGCCAGCAGGACTAGCGGGAGGGCCAATGAGCAGTTCTTC.

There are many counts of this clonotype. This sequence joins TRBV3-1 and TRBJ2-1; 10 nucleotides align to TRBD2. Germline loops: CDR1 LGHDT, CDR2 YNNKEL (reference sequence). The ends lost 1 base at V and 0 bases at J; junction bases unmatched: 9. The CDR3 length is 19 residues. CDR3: CASSQGSSGSGRSYNEQFF. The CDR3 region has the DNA TGTGCCAGCAGCCAAGGGTCTAGCGGGAGCGGACGCTCCTACAATGAGCAGTTCTTC.

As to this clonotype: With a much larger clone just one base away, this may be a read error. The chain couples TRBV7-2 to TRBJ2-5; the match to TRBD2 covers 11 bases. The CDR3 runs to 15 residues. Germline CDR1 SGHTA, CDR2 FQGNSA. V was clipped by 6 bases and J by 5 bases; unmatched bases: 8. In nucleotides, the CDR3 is TGTGCCAGCAGACGGACTAGCGGGCCACACGAGACCCAGTACTTC. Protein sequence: CASRRTSGPHETQYF. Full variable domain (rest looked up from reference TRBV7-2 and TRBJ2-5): GAGVSQSPSNKVTEKGKDVELRCDPISGHTALYWYRQSLGQGLEFLIYFQGNSAPDKSGLPSDRFSAERTGGSVSTLTIQRTQQEDSAVYLCASRRTSGPHETQYFGPGTRLLVL.

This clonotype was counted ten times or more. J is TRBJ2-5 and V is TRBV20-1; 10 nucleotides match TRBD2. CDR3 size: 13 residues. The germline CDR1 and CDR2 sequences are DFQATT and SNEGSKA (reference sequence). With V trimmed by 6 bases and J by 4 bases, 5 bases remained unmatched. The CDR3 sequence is CSAEAGGVETQYF. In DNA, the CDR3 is TGCAGTGCCGAAGCGGGAGGGGTAGAGACCCAGTACTTC.